What follows are 27 T cell receptor beta chains derived from one specimen sequenced in a study of T cells in Graves' hyperthyroidism and ophthalmopathy. Regions amplified from RNA transcripts were the TCR beta CDR3 regions. A first-round RT-PCR of the TCR CDR3 used the HTBI primer set. A single record per CDR3 protein comes from TCRdb applying MiXCR to the multiplex PCR reads. The sample lists around 420,000 distinct CDR3 sequences, 15% to 18% occurring once. The specimen sequenced was blood. Receptor source: a woman in her late teens or twenties with Graves' hyperthyroidism.

This clonotype appeared many times. The V call is TRBV6-1, the J call TRBJ1-2, with unresolved D. V gave up 5 bases and J gave up 7 bases, with 17 bases separating them. The CDR3 consists of 14 residues. Germline V gives CDR1 MNHNS, CDR2 SASEGT. DNA for the CDR3: TGTGCCAGCAGTCTCTCGACGAAGGAGGGTGGCTACACCTTC. Translation gives CASSLSTKEGGYTF.

This clonotype was seen repeatedly, ten times or more. The chain joins TRBV10-3 to TRBJ2-5; 11 nucleotides align to TRBD1. The V gene end was trimmed by 4 bases and the J gene end by 5 bases; junction bases not matched to a gene: 6. Germline CDR1 reads ENHRY; CDR2 reads SYGVKD. This CDR3 is 15 amino acids long. DNA of the CDR3: TGTGCCATCAGTGGGACAGGGGGCAGGGTGGAGACCCAGTACTTC. It codes for CAISGTGGRVETQYF.

This clonotype was detected ten times or more. This sequence joins TRBV5-1 and TRBJ1-1, with D maybe TRBD1 (6 bases). Trimming stripped 3 bases from V and 5 bases from J, with 11 bases between. Germline V gene data show CDR1 as SGHRS and CDR2 as YFSETQ. This CDR3 has 13 amino acids. CDR3 region: CASSSDRWTEAFF. The CDR3 region has the DNA TGCGCCAGCAGCTCCGACAGGTGGACTGAAGCTTTCTTT.

In this sample, this clonotype turned up a few times. The chain is built from TRBV7-9 and TRBJ2-1; D is perhaps TRBD2 (6 bases). The CDR3 extends over 13 amino acids. Germline loops: CDR1 SEHNR, CDR2 FQNEAQ (reference sequence). V lost 5 bases and J 6 bases, leaving 11 bases between the germline ends. DNA of the CDR3: TGTGCCAGCAGCCGCGTGGGGGGCAATGAGCAGTTCTTC. This gives the protein CASSRVGGNEQFF.

This clonotype showed up many times. The chain joins TRBV5-1 to TRBJ1-5; the D is unclear. This CDR3 is built from 14 residues. Germline V gene lookup returns CDR1 SGHRS and CDR2 YFSETQ. With 3 bases removed from V and 2 bases from J, the gap between germline ends came to 9 bases. CDR3 coding DNA: TGCGCCAGCAGCTGGTGGTATGGCAATCAGCCCCAGCATTTT. Translating gives CASSWWYGNQPQHF. The whole variable domain, filled in from reference TRBV5-1 and TRBJ1-5, reads KAGVTQTPRYLIKTRGQQVTLSCSPISGHRSVSWYQQTPGQGLQFLFEYFSETQRNKGNFPGRFSGRQFSNSRSEMNVSTLELGDSALYLCASSWWYGNQPQHFGDGTRLSIL.

This clonotype was seen only a few times. V and J are TRBV4-2 and TRBJ1-5; D not resolved. The germline V gene encodes CDR1 LGHNA and CDR2 YNFKEQ. CDR3 length equals 20 residues. V gave up 3 bases and J gave up 0 bases, with 24 bases separating them. CDR3 DNA: TGTGCCAGCAGCCAGACTACCGTATACCGGTGGGTCTATAGCAATCAGCCCCAGCATTTT. It is translated as CASSQTTVYRWVYSNQPQHF.

A note on this clonotype: This may arise from a read error, as a much more abundant clone is one base away. The J gene is TRBJ1-5, the V gene TRBV2; tentative D call: TRBD1 (5 bases). Germline V gene sequence: CDR1 SNHLY, CDR2 FYNNEI. The CDR3 covers 14 residues. Written as DNA, the CDR3 is TGTGCCAGCAGTTACCGGGGCGGCAATCGGCCCCAGCATTTT. Translation: CASSYRGGNRPQHF. Complete variable domain (other parts from reference TRBV2 and TRBJ1-5): EPEVTQTPSHQVTQMGQEVILRCVPISNHLYFYWYRQILGQKVEFLVSFYNNEISEKSEIFDDQFSVERPDGSNFTLKIRSTKLEDSAMYFCASSYRGGNRPQHFGDGTRLSIL.

The V and J genes are TRBV6-1 and TRBJ2-1; TRBD1 aligns across 7 bases. The germline gives CDR1 MNHNS, CDR2 SASEGT. The CDR3 sequence is 16 residues long. After removal of 6 bases from V and 7 bases from J, the junction contained 15 bases not matched to a gene. CDR3 sequence (DNA): TGTGCCAGCAGCCACCGCGTTGGGACAGACCAAAATGAGCAGTTCTTC. This encodes CASSHRVGTDQNEQFF.

This clonotype showed up many times. The chain is built from TRBV6-4 and TRBJ2-2, with TRBD1 as a possible D gene (5 bases). This CDR3 spans 13 amino acids. The ends were cut back, 2 bases at V and 4 bases at J, with 5 bases in the middle. CDR1 and CDR2 from the germline V gene are MRHNA and SNTAGT. This chain's CDR3 is CASSDRGTGELFF. Written as DNA, the CDR3 is TGTGCCAGCAGTGACAGGGGCACCGGGGAGCTGTTTTTT.

The chain recombines TRBV25-1 with TRBJ1-1; 7 nucleotides align to TRBD1. The V segment lost 9 bases and the J segment 1 base; nucleotides outside the gene matches: 11. Germline V gene sequence: CDR1 MGHDK, CDR2 SYGVNS. This CDR3 comprises 15 residues. In DNA form, the CDR3 reads TGTGCCAGTTCAAAACAGGGGCGGAAGAACACTGAAGCTTTCTTT. It specifies CASSKQGRKNTEAFF.

The rearrangement joins TRBV20-1 to TRBJ2-1; 9 bases map to TRBD2. Germline loops: CDR1 DFQATT, CDR2 SNEGSKA (reference sequence). This CDR3 comprises 14 residues. V was pared by 6 bases and J by 4 bases, with 7 bases of the junction left unmatched. CDR3 in DNA: TGCAGTGCCTTAGCGGGAGTCGTATACAATGAGCAGTTCTTC. It specifies CSALAGVVYNEQFF.

V is TRBV19 and J is TRBJ2-1, with 9 nucleotides matching TRBD2. V was clipped by 7 bases and J by 7 bases; unmatched bases: 17. This CDR3 is built from 17 residues. The V gene's germline CDR1 is LNHDA and CDR2 SQIVND (reference sequence). Written as DNA, the CDR3 is TGTGCCAGTACCCTCAATCGCGGGCTAGCGGGATATAATGAGCAGTTCTTC. Protein product: CASTLNRGLAGYNEQFF.

This clonotype was counted many times. The chain employs TRBV3-1 and TRBJ2-7; TRBD2 might be the D (5 bases). The CDR3 runs to 15 residues. Trimming removed 4 bases at V and 5 bases at J, with 18 bases between. Germline assignment: CDR1 LGHDT and CDR2 YNNKEL (reference sequence). The CDR3 bases are TGTGCCAGCAGCCTGTCCGGGAAGGCGGGCGACGAGCAGTACTTC. It specifies CASSLSGKAGDEQYF.

This clonotype was detected many times. The V call is TRBV11-2, the J call TRBJ2-1, with D possibly TRBD1 on 6 matching bases. With 6 bases removed from V and 3 bases from J, the gap between germline ends came to 24 bases. Germline V gene lookup returns CDR1 SGHAT and CDR2 FQNNGV. The CDR3 is 18 residues long. CDR3 DNA: TGTGCCAGCAGAGGACAAGACAGGCGGTTGATCGTCTACAATGAGCAGTTCTTC. Its translation: CASRGQDRRLIVYNEQFF.

This clonotype appeared many times. The rearrangement joins TRBV2 to TRBJ2-1, with D hard to call. This CDR3 has 15 amino acids. Trimming cost V 8 bases and J 5 bases, with 19 bases left between them. Per germline, CDR1 SNHLY and CDR2 FYNNEI. Here the CDR3 DNA reads TGTGCCAGCCTCGAAAGGGTAGTTCTAAACAATGAGCAGTTCTTC. Encoded protein: CASLERVVLNNEQFF.

The table lists this clonotype with many counts. The gene calls are TRBV12-3 or TRBV12-4 and TRBJ1-5, with D perhaps TRBD1 (6 bases). The V end was cut by 1 base, the J end by 1 base, with 14 bases between. There are 17 residues in the CDR3. The CDR3 nucleotides are TGTGCCAGCAGTTTAGTGGTAGGGGGTATGAGCAATCAGCCCCAGCATTTT. Residues: CASSLVVGGMSNQPQHF.

The V and J genes are TRBV19 and TRBJ1-5, with unresolved D. The germline gives CDR1 LNHDA, CDR2 SQIVND (reference sequence). V was shortened by 3 bases and J by 5 bases, with 14 bases between the two germline ends. The CDR3 sequence is 15 residues long. DNA for the CDR3: TGTGCCAGTAGTATTCCGGGGAGAATGCATCAGCCCCAGCATTTT. It encodes CASSIPGRMHQPQHF.

V and J are TRBV24-1 and TRBJ2-5; D could derive from TRBD1 or TRBD2 (6 bases each). Trimming took off 4 bases at V and 1 base at J, with 21 bases between the two ends. Germline values: CDR1 KGHDR, CDR2 SFDVKD. CDR3 size: 18 residues. CDR3 amino acids: CATSDFNGPSGAQETQYF. In DNA, the CDR3 is TGTGCCACCAGTGACTTTAATGGACCATCGGGGGCCCAAGAGACCCAGTACTTC.

The V and J genes are TRBV18 and TRBJ1-1; the D gene is possibly TRBD1 (5 bases). The germline V and J ends were trimmed by 0 bases and 4 bases, with 9 bases remaining between them. The germline V gene has CDR1 KGHSH and CDR2 LQKENI. The CDR3 extends over 14 amino acids. The CDR3 protein is CASSPPYGGTEAFF. For the CDR3, the DNA is TGTGCCAGCTCACCACCGTACGGGGGCACTGAAGCTTTCTTT.

This clonotype was seen only a few times. One junction end disagrees with the germline gene, perhaps due to a read error. The V call is TRBV10-3, the J call TRBJ2-7; 7 bases are a match to TRBD1. The CDR3 totals 15 residues. Germline V gene lookup returns CDR1 ENHRY and CDR2 SYGVKD. This CDR3 reads CASSYARQGSHEQYF. CDR3 DNA: TGTGCCAGCAGTTACGCGAGACAGGGCAGCCACGAGCAGTACTTC.

This clonotype was seen a handful of times. J is TRBJ2-1 and V is TRBV5-4, with 14 bases lining up with TRBD2. This CDR3 has 16 residues. In germline, CDR1 is SGHNT, CDR2 YYREEE (reference sequence). The V segment lost 2 bases and the J segment 7 bases; nucleotides outside the gene matches: 5. The CDR3 spells CASSFVGTSGRNEQFF. The CDR3 DNA reads TGTGCCAGCAGCTTTGTCGGGACTAGCGGGAGAAATGAGCAGTTCTTC.

The chain recombines TRBV20-1 with TRBJ2-1, with D possibly called TRBD1 or TRBD2 (5 bases each). In germline, CDR1 is DFQATT, CDR2 SNEGSKA (reference sequence). V lost 4 bases and J lost 7, with 17 bases in between. The CDR3 contains 14 residues. CDR3 protein: CSATPRGRENEQFF. The CDR3 coding sequence is TGCAGTGCTACTCCTAGGGGTAGGGAGAATGAGCAGTTCTTC.

This clonotype has a handful of counts. This sequence joins TRBV29-1 and TRBJ2-1; 8 bases align to TRBD2. The CDR3 runs 16 residues. The trim removed 4 bases at V and 8 bases at J, leaving 16 bases unmatched. Germline V CDR1 and CDR2: SQVTM, ANQGSEA. The CDR3 protein is CSVVAGYDRGVDEQFF. DNA for the CDR3: TGCAGCGTTGTAGCGGGATATGATCGAGGGGTCGATGAGCAGTTCTTC.

This clonotype was seen repeatedly, ten times or more. This chain links TRBV6-2 or TRBV6-3 with TRBJ2-7; the D gene is possibly TRBD1 (6 bases). Between the trimmed V and J ends, which lost 0 bases and 2 bases, there was a span of 14 bases. The CDR3 spans 16 residues. Germline V gene data show CDR1 as MNHEY and CDR2 as SVGEGT. DNA for the CDR3: TGTGCCAGCAGTTACTCGAGGGGGACAAGGGCCTACGAGCAGTACTTC. Translating it yields CASSYSRGTRAYEQYF.

Written as DNA, the CDR3 is TGTGCCAGCAGCCCCTCGGGGTTTGGGTATGGCTACACCTTC. As protein: CASSPSGFGYGYTF. The rearrangement links TRBV7-2 to TRBJ1-2; D not certain. There are 14 residues in the CDR3. Germline CDR1 reads SGHTA; CDR2 reads FQGNSA. Trimming removed 5 bases at V and 5 bases at J, with 15 bases between. Complete variable domain (other parts from reference TRBV7-2 and TRBJ1-2): GAGVSQSPSNKVTEKGKDVELRCDPISGHTALYWYRQSLGQGLEFLIYFQGNSAPDKSGLPSDRFSAERTGGSVSTLTIQRTQQEDSAVYLCASSPSGFGYGYTFGSGTRLTVV.

This clonotype has a handful of counts. The chain combines TRBV6-1 with TRBJ2-7; TRBD2 aligns across 8 bases. V was pared by 4 bases and J by 5 bases, with 13 bases of the junction left unmatched. CDR1 is MNHNS, CDR2 SASEGT, per germline. The CDR3 spans 16 residues. Here the CDR3 DNA reads TGTGCCAGCAGTGTAAGAGGCGGGGGGTGGCCCGACGAGCAGTACTTC. This encodes CASSVRGGGWPDEQYF.

This clonotype has at least ten counts. The chain combines TRBV5-5 with TRBJ2-7; TRBD1 might be the D (6 bases). The ends were cut back, 4 bases at V and 6 bases at J, with 23 bases in the middle. The CDR3 loop spans 16 amino acids. In germline, CDR1 is SGHKS, CDR2 YYEKEE (reference sequence). CDR3 region: CASSILSGTPRGEQYF. CDR3 DNA sequence: TGTGCCAGCAGCATCCTTTCTGGGACACCGAGGGGCGAGCAGTACTTC.